One sample yielded the 2 T cell receptor beta chains listed below, sequenced in a study of T cells in Graves' hyperthyroidism and ophthalmopathy. RNA transcripts provided the source from which TCR beta CDR3 regions were amplified. An initial round of RT-PCR targeting the TCR CDR3 relied on the HTBI primer set. TCRdb re-called the multiplex PCR reads with MiXCR, one entry per CDR3 protein. Of 540,000 or so distinct CDR3 sequences listed, approximately 44% were seen once; the top ten hold around 17%. Sequenced material: peripheral blood or thyroid tissue (not recorded which). All receptors derive from an adult woman with Graves' disease, either hyperthyroidism or ophthalmopathy (not recorded which).

The V gene is TRBV10-3, the J gene TRBJ1-4; D unresolved. Trimming took off 6 bases at V and 3 bases at J, with 8 bases between the two ends. The CDR3 covers 13 residues. Per the germline V gene, CDR1 is ENHRY and CDR2 is SYGVKD. CDR3 sequence: CAIRDTSNEKLFF. Written as DNA, the CDR3 is TGTGCCATCAGGGATACGTCTAATGAAAAACTGTTTTTT.

V gene TRBV2 combines with J gene TRBJ1-2; D is unclear. Trimming removed 0 bases at V and 4 bases at J, with 9 bases between. This CDR3 is 14 amino acids long. Germline CDR1 SNHLY, CDR2 FYNNEI. The CDR3 loop reads CASSEAERGYGYTF. In nucleotides, the CDR3 is TGTGCCAGCAGTGAAGCGGAGCGTGGCTATGGCTACACCTTC. The whole variable domain, filled in from reference TRBV2 and TRBJ1-2, reads EPEVTQTPSHQVTQMGQEVILRCVPISNHLYFYWYRQILGQKVEFLVSFYNNEISEKSEIFDDQFSVERPDGSNFTLKIRSTKLEDSAMYFCASSEAERGYGYTFGSGTRLTVV.